Given below is one T cell receptor (beta chain) in context. Assay used: immunoSEQ multiplex PCR; TCRdb lists only in-frame clones, some missing. The repertoire has approximately 9,700 clones, around 76% of them found once; the top ten carry approximately 20%. The sample belongs to a study of tumor-infiltrating lymphocytes in localized non-small cell lung cancer. V dropped 4 bases and J dropped 0 bases, with 14 bases sitting between them. This CDR3 spans 15 amino acids. CDR1 is SQVTM and CDR2 is ANQGSEA in the germline V gene. The chain has TRBV29-1 and TRBJ2-3, with a weak D call TRBD2 (6 bases). Sequenced sample: uninvolved lung tissue not adjacent to the tumor. The source of this sequence is a human donor with non-small cell lung cancer. The CDR3 loop is CSVGGVGISTDTQYF. The CDR3 nucleotides are TGCAGCGTTGGGGGGGTGGGGATAAGCACAGATACGCAGTATTTT.